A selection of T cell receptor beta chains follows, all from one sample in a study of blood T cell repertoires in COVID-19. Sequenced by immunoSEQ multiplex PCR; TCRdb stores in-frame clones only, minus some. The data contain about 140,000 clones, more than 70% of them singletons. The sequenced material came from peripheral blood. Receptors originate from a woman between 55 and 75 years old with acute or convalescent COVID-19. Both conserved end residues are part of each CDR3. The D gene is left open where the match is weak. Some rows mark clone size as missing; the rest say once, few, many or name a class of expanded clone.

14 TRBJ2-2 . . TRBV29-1 TGCAGCGCATCTCCGGGGGCGAACACCGGGGAGCTGTTTTTT CSASPGANTGELFF
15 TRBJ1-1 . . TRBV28 TGTGCCAGCAGTTTTGCAGGGAGGGGTAGCACTGAAGCTTTCTTT CASSFAGRGSTEAFF
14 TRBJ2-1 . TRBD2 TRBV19 TGTGCCAGCCGTTCGGGGGGTTCCTACAATGAGCAGTTCTTC CASRSGGSYNEQFF
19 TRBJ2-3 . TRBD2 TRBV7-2 TGTGCCAGCAGCGCGATTTGGGCGGGGGGACATGGGGGCACAGATACGCAGTATTTT CASSAIWAGGHGGTDTQYF
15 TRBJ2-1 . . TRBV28 TGTGCCAGCACTAAAGTTGGGACACGCTACAATGAGCAGTTCTTC CASTKVGTRYNEQFF
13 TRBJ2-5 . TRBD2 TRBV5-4 TGTGCCAGCACCTCCGCGGGGGTAGAGACCCAGTACTTC CASTSAGVETQYF
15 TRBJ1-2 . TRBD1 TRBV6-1 TGTGCCAGCAGTGACCCCGGGACAGGGAGCTATGGCTACACCTTC CASSDPGTGSYGYTF
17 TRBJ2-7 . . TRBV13 TGTGCCAGCAGCTTAGGTGGGGCAGGGTTCCCCCAGGACGAGCAGTACTTC CASSLGGAGFPQDEQYF
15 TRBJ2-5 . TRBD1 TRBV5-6 TGTGCCACCTCATCCTTCTCTAGGGACAGACGGACCCAGTACTTC CATSSFSRDRRTQYF
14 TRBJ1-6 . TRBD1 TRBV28 TGTGCCAGCAGCGAAGGGACAGGGCCTCAACCCCTCCACTTT CASSEGTGPQPLHF
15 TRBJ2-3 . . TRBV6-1 TGTGCCAGCAGTGAGTGGGCTCGGAGCACAGATACGCAGTATTTT CASSEWARSTDTQYF
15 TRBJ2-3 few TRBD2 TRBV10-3 TGTGCCATCAGGGCAGCGGGGGGGTATGCAGATACGCAGTATTTT CAIRAAGGYADTQYF